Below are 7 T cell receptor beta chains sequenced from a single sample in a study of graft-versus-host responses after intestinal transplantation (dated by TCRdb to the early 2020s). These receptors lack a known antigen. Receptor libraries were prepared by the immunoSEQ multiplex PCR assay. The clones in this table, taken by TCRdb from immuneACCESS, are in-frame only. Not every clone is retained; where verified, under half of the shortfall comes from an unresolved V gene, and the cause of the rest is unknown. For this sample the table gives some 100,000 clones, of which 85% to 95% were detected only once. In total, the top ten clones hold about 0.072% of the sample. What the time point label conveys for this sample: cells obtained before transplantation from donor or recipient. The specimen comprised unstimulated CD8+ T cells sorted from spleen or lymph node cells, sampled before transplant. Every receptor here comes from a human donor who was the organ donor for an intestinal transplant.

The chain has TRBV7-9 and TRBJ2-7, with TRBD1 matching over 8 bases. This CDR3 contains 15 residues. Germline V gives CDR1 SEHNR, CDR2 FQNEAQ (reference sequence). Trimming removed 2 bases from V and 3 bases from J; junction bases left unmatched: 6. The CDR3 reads CASSLRAGGYYEQYF. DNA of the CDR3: TGTGCCAGCAGCTTACGGGCAGGGGGCTACTACGAGCAGTACTTC.

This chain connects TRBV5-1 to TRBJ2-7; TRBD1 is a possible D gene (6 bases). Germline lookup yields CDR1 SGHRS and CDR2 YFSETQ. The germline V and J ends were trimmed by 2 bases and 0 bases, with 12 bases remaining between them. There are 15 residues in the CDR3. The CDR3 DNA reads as TGCGCCAGCAGCTTTGGGGGCGAGTCCTCCTACGAGCAGTACTTC. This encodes CASSFGGESSYEQYF.

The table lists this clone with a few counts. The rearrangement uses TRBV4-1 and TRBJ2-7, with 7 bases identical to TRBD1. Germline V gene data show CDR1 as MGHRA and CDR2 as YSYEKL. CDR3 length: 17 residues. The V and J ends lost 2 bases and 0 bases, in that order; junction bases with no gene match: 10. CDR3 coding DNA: TGCGCCAGCAGCCAACCCGGTTCGGGACAGTACTCCTACGAGCAGTACTTC. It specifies CASSQPGSGQYSYEQYF.

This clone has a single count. CDR3 sequence: CASSLYPVPNTGELFF. CDR3 nucleotide sequence: TGTGCCAGCAGCTTGTACCCGGTTCCGAACACCGGGGAGCTGTTTTTT. This chain links TRBV5-6 with TRBJ2-2; D not resolved. The CDR3 consists of 16 residues. Germline CDR1 is SGHDT and CDR2 is YYEEEE. Trimming shortened V by 1 base and J by 0 bases, and 10 bases separated the two germline ends.

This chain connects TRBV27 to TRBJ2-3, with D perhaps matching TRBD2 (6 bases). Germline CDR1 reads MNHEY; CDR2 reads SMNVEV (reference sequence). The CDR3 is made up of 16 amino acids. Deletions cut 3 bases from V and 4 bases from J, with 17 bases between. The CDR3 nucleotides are TGTGCCAGCAGTTTCTGGCGGGGACCTCGTGCAGATACGCAGTATTTT. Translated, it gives CASSFWRGPRADTQYF.

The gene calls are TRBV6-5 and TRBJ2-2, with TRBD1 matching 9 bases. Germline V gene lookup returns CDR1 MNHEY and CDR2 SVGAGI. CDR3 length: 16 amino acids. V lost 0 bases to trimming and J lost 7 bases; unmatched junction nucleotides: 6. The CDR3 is CASSYSRDRVIGELFF. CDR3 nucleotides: TGTGCCAGCAGTTACTCTAGGGACAGGGTTATCGGGGAGCTGTTTTTT.

The CDR3 bases are TGTGCCACTGCCGGGGGGAGGGTGGCTAACTATGGCTACACCTTC. Translation: CATAGGRVANYGYTF. V usage is TRBV19 and J usage is TRBJ1-2, with D possibly being TRBD1 (5 bases). V lost 10 bases and J 0 bases, leaving 18 bases between the germline ends. Germline V gene sequence: CDR1 LNHDA, CDR2 SQIVND (reference sequence). This CDR3 is 15 amino acids long.